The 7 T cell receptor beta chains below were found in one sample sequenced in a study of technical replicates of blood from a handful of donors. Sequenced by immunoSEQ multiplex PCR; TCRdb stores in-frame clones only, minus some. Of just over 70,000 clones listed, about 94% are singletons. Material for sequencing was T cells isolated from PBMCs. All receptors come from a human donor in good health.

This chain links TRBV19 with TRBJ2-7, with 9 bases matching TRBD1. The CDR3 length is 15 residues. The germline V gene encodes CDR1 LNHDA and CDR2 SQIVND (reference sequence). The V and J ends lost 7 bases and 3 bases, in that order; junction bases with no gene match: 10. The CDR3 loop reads CASTPTGTGIYEQYF. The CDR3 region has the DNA TGTGCCAGTACCCCCACCGGGACAGGGATCTACGAGCAGTACTTC.

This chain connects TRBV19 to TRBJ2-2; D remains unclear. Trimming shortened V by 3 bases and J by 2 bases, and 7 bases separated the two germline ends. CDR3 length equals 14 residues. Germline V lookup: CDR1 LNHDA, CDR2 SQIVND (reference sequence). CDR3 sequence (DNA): TGTGCCAGTAGTATTCAGAAAAACACCGGGGAGCTGTTTTTT. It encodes CASSIQKNTGELFF.

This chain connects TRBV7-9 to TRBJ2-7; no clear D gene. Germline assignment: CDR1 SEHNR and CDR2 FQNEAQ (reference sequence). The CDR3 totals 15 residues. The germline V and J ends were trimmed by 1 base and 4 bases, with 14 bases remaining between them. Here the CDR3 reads CASSLGSGALYEQYF. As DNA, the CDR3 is TGTGCCAGCAGCTTAGGCTCGGGTGCCCTTTACGAGCAGTACTTC.

Written as DNA, the CDR3 is TGTGCCAGCAGCGGGGAGTTCTCCTACAATGAGCAGTTCTTC. Translating gives CASSGEFSYNEQFF. The chain has TRBV9 and TRBJ2-1; D is perhaps TRBD2 (5 bases). CDR1 is SGDLS and CDR2 is YYNGEE in the germline V gene. Trimming shortened V by 3 bases and J by 0 bases, and 7 bases separated the two germline ends. This CDR3 contains 14 residues.

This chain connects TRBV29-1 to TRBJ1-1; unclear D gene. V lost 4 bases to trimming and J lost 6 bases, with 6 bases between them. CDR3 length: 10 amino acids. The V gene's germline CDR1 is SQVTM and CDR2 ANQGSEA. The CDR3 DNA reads TGCAGCGTTGTCGGGGCTGAAGCTTTCTTT. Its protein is CSVVGAEAFF.

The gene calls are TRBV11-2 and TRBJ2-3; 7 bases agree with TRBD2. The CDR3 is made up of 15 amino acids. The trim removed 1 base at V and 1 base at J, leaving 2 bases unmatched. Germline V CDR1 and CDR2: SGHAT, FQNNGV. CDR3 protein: CASSLGGRGTDTQYF. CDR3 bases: TGTGCCAGCAGCTTAGGTGGGAGGGGCACAGATACGCAGTATTTT. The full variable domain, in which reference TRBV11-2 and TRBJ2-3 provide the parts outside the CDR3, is EAGVAQSPRYKIIEKRQSVAFWCNPISGHATLYWYQQILGQGPKLLIQFQNNGVVDDSQLPKDRFSAERLKGVDSTLKIQPAKLEDSAVYLCASSLGGRGTDTQYFGPGTRLTVL.

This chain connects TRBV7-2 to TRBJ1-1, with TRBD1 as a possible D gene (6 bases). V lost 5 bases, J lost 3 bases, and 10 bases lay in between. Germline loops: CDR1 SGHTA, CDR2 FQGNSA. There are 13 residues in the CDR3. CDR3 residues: CASSREGDTEAFF. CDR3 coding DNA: TGTGCCAGCAGCAGGGAGGGGGACACTGAAGCTTTCTTT.